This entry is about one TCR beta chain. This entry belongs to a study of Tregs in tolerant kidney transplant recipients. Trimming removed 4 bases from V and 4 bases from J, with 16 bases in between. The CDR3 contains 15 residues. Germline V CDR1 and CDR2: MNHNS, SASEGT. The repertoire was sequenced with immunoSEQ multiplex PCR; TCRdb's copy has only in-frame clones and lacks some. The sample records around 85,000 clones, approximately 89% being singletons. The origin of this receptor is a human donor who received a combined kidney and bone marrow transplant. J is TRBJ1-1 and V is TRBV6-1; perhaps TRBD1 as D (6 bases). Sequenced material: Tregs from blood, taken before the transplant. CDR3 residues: CASSARSGAGTEAFF. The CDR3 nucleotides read TGTGCCAGCAGTGCTCGGTCAGGGGCGGGCACTGAAGCTTTCTTT.